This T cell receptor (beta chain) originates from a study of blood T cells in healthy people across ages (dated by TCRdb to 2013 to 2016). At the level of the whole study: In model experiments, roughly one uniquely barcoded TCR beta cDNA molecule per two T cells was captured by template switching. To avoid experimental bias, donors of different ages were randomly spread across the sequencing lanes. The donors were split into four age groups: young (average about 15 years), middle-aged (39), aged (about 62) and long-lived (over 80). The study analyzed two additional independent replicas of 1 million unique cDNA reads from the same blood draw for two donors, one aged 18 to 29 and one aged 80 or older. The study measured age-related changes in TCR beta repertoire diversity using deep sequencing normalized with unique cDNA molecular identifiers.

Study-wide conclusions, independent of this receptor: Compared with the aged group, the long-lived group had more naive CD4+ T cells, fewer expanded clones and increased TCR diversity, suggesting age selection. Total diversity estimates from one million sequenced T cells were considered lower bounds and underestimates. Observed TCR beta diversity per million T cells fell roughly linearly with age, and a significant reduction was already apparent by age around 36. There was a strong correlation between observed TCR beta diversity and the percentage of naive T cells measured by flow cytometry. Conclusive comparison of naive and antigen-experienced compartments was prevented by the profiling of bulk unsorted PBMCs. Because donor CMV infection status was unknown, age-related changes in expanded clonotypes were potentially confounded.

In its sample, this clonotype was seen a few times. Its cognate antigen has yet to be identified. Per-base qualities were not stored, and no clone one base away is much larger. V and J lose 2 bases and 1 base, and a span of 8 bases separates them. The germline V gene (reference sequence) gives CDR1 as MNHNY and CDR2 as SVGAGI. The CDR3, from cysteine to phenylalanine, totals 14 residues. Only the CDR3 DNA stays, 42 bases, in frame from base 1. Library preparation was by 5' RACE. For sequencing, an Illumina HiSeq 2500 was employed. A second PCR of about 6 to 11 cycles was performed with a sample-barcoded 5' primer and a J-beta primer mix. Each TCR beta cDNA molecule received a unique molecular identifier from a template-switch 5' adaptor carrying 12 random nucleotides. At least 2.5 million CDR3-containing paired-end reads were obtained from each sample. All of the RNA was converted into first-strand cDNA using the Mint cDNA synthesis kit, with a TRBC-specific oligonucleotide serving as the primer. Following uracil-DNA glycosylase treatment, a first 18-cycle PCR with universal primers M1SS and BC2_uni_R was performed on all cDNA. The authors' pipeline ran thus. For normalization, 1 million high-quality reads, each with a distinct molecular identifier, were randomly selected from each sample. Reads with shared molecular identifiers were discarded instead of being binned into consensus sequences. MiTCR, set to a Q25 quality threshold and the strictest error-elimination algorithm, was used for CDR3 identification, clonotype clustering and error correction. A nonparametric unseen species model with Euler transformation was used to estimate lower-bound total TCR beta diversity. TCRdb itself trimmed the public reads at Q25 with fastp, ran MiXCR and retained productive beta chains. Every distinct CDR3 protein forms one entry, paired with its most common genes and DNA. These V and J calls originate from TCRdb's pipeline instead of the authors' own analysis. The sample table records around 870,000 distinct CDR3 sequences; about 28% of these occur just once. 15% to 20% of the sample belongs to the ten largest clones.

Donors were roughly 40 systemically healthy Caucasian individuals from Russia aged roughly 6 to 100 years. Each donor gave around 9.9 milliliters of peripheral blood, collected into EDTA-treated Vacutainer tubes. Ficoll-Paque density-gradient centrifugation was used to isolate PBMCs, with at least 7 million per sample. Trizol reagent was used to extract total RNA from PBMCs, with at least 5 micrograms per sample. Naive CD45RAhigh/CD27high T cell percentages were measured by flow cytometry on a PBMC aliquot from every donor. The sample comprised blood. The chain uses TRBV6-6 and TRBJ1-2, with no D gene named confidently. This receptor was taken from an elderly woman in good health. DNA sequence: TGTGCCAGCAGTTACGGAGGCGATAACTATGGCTACACCTTC. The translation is CASSYGGDNYGYTF.